This T cell receptor (beta chain) is from a study of blood T cells in healthy people across ages. It was with a sample-barcoded 5' primer and a J-beta primer mix that a second PCR of about 6 to 12 cycles was run. CDR3-containing paired-end reads numbered at least 2.5 million in each sample. TCRdb recomputed calls from the 5' RACE reads with MiXCR, one row per CDR3 protein. This repertoire shows about 1.6 million distinct CDR3 sequences, around 36% found once; its top ten account for approximately 10%. Collection of approximately 9.3 milliliters of peripheral blood was performed for each donor. This clonotype was sampled from a woman aged 30 to 39 in good health. The material sequenced was blood.

CDR3 DNA: TGTGCCAGCAGTGTGGGAATGGGGCTATTATCTTACGAGCAGTACTTC. Residues: CASSVGMGLLSYEQYF. The V call is TRBV12-1, the J call TRBJ2-7; TRBD1 was called by the table and not checked on the DNA. TRBV12-1 is recorded as a pseudogene. This CDR3 has 16 amino acids.